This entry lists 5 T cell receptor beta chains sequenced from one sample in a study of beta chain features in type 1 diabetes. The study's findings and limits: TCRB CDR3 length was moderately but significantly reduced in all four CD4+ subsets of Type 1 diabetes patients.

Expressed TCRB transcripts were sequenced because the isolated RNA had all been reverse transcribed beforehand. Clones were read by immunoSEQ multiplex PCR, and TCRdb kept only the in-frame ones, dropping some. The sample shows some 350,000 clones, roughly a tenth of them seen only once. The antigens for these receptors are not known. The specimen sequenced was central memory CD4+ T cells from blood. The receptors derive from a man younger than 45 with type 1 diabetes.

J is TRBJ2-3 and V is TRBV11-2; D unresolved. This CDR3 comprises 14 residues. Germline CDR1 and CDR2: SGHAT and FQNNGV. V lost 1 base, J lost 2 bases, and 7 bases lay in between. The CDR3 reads CASSLAPATDTQYF. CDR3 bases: TGTGCCAGCAGCTTAGCGCCAGCCACAGATACGCAGTATTTT.

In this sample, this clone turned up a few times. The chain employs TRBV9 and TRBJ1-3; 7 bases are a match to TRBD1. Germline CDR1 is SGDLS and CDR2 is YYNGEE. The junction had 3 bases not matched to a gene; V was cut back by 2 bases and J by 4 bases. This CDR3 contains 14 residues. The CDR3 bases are TGTGCCAGCAGCGTGGGACAGAAGGGAAACACCATATATTTT. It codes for CASSVGQKGNTIYF.

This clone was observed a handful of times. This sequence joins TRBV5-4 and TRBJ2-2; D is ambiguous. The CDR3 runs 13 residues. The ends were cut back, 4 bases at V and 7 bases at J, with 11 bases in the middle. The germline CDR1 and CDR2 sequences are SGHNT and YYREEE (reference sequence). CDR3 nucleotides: TGTGCCAGCAGCCTACGGGCAGACGGGGAGCTGTTTTTT. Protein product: CASSLRADGELFF.

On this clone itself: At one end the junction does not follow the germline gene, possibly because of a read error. The CDR3 DNA follows: TGTGCCATCAGTATAAGATTGGGAAACACCATATATTTT. It encodes CAISIRLGNTIYF. The chain joins TRBV6-1 to TRBJ1-3; D remains unclear. CDR1 and CDR2 (germline): MNHNS, SASEGT. The CDR3 spans 13 residues.

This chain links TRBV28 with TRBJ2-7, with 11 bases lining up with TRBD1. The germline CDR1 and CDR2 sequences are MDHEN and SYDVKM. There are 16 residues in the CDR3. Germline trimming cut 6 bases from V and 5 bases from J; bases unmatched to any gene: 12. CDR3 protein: CASSTQGQGAIDEQYF. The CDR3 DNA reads TGTGCCAGCAGCACTCAAGGACAGGGGGCAATCGACGAGCAGTACTTC. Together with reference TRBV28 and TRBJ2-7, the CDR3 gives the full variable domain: DVKVTQSSRYLVKRTGEKVFLECVQDMDHENMFWYRQDPGLGLRLIYFSYDVKMKEKGDIPEGYSVSREKKERFSLILESASTNQTSMYLCASSTQGQGAIDEQYFGPGTRLTVT.